A single sample is the source of the 9 T cell receptor beta chains below, sequenced in a study of shared clonotypes between healthy human individuals. Repertoires were generated with immunoSEQ multiplex PCR, while TCRdb's copy carries only in-frame clones and drops some. The repertoire holds 400,000 to 600,000 clones, with roughly 83% as singletons. The sample taken for sequencing was PBMCs. These receptor sequences come from a woman in her forties in good health. Some clones in this sample may be carry-over from other donors' samples.

This sequence joins TRBV5-5 and TRBJ2-7, with D perhaps matching TRBD1 or TRBD2 (5 bases each). The CDR3 is made up of 15 amino acids. Trimming shortened V by 4 bases and J by 4 bases, and 18 bases separated the two germline ends. The germline V gene has CDR1 SGHKS and CDR2 YYEKEE (reference sequence). CDR3 amino acids: CASSPPPGRGYEQYF. CDR3 DNA: TGTGCCAGCAGCCCCCCTCCGGGACGGGGATACGAGCAGTACTTC. The complete variable domain, with remaining parts taken from reference TRBV5-5 and TRBJ2-7, reads DAGVTQSPTHLIKTRGQQVTLRCSPISGHKSVSWYQQVLGQGPQFIFQYYEKEERGRGNFPDRFSARQFPNYSSELNVNALLLGDSALYLCASSPPPGRGYEQYFGPGTRLTVT.

This clone was seen only once. The J gene is TRBJ2-5, the V gene TRBV27; D not certain. V was shortened by 3 bases and J by 2 bases, with 4 bases between the two germline ends. CDR1 is MNHEY, CDR2 SMNVEV, per germline (reference sequence). CDR3 length equals 12 residues. CDR3 amino acids: CASSFLQETQYF. In DNA form, the CDR3 reads TGTGCCAGCAGTTTCCTTCAAGAGACCCAGTACTTC.

V usage is TRBV21-1 and J usage is TRBJ2-7; TRBD2, the table's D call, lacks a check against the DNA. TRBV21-1 is tagged as a pseudogene. This CDR3 spans 16 amino acids. The CDR3 bases are TGTGCCAGCAGCAAAGGGCGGCGGGAGGGCAGGTACGAGCAGTACTTC. Translation: CASSKGRREGRYEQYF.

This clone was detected only once. The chain has TRBV28 and TRBJ2-1; TRBD2 matches at 13 bases. The J segment lost 8 bases and the V segment lost 5 bases, leaving 9 bases of the junction unmatched. Germline assignment: CDR1 MDHEN and CDR2 SYDVKM. There are 16 residues in the CDR3. The CDR3 here is CASSLKLAGGTDEQFF. CDR3 in DNA: TGTGCCAGCAGTCTGAAACTAGCGGGAGGGACGGATGAGCAGTTCTTC.

This clone occurred once. The chain has TRBV10-2 and TRBJ1-5; 7 nucleotides match TRBD1. This CDR3 region has 13 residues. CDR1 and CDR2 from the germline V gene are WSHSY and SAAADI. Trimming took 2 bases from V and 7 from J; bases not matched to a gene: 2. CDR3 residues: CASSETTGQPQHF. CDR3 DNA: TGCGCCAGCAGTGAGACGACAGGGCAGCCCCAGCATTTT.

This clone appeared once. This rearrangement joins TRBV7-2 to TRBJ2-5; D is ambiguous. This CDR3 spans 13 amino acids. The V and J ends lost 5 bases and 2 bases respectively, with 9 bases between them. Per germline, CDR1 SGHTA and CDR2 FQGNSA. The CDR3, as DNA: TGTGCCAGCAGCCCCGGAATGCAAGAGACCCAGTACTTC. Its translation: CASSPGMQETQYF.

The chain recombines TRBV5-6 with TRBJ2-1; 7 bases fit TRBD1. CDR1 is SGHDT, CDR2 YYEEEE, per germline. The CDR3 sequence is 15 residues long. V dropped 4 bases and J dropped 4; count of bases not matched to a gene: 8. As DNA, the CDR3 is TGTGCCAGCAGCCAGTGGACAGGAGAATACAATGAGCAGTTCTTC. Its protein is CASSQWTGEYNEQFF.

This chain joins TRBV6-6 and TRBJ2-2, with 8 bases fitting TRBD2. The CDR3 consists of 15 residues. Per germline, CDR1 MNHNY and CDR2 SVGAGI (reference sequence). V shed 4 bases and J 6 bases; nucleotides not matched to a gene: 7. This CDR3 reads CASSFPGGGAGELFF. In DNA form, the CDR3 reads TGTGCCAGCAGTTTCCCGGGGGGGGGAGCCGGGGAGCTGTTTTTT.

This clone was counted once. The rearrangement joins TRBV28 to TRBJ2-3, with a possible D match to TRBD1 (6 bases). CDR1 is MDHEN and CDR2 is SYDVKM in the germline V gene. V lost 6 bases to trimming and J lost 2 bases, with 15 bases between them. The CDR3 has 15 residues. This CDR3 is CASSSGQPDTDTQYF. CDR3 in DNA: TGTGCCAGCAGCTCCGGACAGCCTGACACAGATACGCAGTATTTT.